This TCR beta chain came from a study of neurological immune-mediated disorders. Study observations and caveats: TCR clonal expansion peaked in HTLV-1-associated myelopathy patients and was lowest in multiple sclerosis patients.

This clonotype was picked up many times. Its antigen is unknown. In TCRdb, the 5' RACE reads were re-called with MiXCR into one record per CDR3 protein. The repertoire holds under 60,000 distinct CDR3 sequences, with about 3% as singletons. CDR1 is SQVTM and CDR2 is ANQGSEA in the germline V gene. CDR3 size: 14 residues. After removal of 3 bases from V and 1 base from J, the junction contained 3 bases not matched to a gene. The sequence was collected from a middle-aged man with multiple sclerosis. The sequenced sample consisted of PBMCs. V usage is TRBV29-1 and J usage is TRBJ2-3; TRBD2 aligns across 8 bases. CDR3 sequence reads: CSVDGRGGTDTQYF. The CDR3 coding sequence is TGCAGCGTTGATGGGCGGGGGGGCACAGATACGCAGTATTTT.